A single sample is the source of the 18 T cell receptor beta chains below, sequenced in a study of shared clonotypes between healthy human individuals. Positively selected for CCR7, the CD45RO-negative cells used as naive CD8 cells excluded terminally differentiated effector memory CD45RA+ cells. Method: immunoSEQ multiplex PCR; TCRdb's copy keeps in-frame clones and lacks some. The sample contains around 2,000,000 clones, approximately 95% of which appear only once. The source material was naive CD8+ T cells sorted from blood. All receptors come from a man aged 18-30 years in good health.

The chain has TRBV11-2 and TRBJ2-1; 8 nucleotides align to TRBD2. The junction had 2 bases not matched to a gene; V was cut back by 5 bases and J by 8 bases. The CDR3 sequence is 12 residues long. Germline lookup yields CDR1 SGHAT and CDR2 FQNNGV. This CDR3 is CASSPGGYEQFF. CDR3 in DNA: TGTGCCAGCAGCCCGGGAGGGTATGAGCAGTTCTTC.

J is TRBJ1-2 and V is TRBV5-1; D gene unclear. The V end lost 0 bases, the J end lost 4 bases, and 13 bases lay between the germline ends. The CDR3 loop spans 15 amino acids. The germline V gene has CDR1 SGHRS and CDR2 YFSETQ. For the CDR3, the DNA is TGCGCCAGCAGCTTGGCCTCGCCGCACCCCTATGGCTACACCTTC. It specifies CASSLASPHPYGYTF.

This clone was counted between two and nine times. CDR3 nucleotide sequence: TGTGCCAGCAGGAACCTCGAAGCGGGCTATGGCTACACCTTC. Translation gives CASRNLEAGYGYTF. The rearrangement joins TRBV6-6 to TRBJ1-2; no reliable D call. CDR1 is MNHNY and CDR2 is SVGAGI in the germline V gene (reference sequence). Trimming left V 6 bases short and J 4 bases short, with 15 bases between. CDR3 size: 14 residues.

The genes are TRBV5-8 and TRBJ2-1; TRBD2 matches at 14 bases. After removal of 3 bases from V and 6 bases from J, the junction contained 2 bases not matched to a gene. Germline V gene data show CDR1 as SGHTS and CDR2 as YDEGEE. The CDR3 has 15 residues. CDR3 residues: CASSYGTSGSNEQFF. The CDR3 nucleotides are TGTGCCAGCAGCTACGGGACTAGCGGGAGCAATGAGCAGTTCTTC. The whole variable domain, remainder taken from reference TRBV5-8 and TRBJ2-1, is EAGVTQSPTHLIKTRGQQATLRCSPISGHTSVYWYQQALGLGLQFLLWYDEGEERNRGNFPPRFSGRQFPNYSSELNVNALELEDSALYLCASSYGTSGSNEQFFGPGTRLTVL.

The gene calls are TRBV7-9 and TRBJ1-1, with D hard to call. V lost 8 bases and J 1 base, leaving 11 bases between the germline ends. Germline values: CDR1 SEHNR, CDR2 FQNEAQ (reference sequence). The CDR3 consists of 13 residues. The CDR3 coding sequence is TGTGCCAGCGAGCGAGTCTCGAACACTGAAGCTTTCTTT. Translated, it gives CASERVSNTEAFF.

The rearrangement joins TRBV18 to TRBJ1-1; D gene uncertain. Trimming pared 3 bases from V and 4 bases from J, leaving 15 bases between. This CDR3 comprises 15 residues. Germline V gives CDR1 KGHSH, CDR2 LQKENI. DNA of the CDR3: TGTGCCAGCTCACCCCTCGATGGTGTCGGCACTGAAGCTTTCTTT. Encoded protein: CASSPLDGVGTEAFF.

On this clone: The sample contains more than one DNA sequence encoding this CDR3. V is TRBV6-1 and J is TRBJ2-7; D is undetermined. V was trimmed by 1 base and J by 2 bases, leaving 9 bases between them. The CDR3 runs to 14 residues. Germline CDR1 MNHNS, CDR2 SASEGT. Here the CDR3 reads CASSEGWGAYEQYF. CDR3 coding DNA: TGTGCCAGCAGTGAAGGATGGGGTGCCTACGAGCAGTACTTC.

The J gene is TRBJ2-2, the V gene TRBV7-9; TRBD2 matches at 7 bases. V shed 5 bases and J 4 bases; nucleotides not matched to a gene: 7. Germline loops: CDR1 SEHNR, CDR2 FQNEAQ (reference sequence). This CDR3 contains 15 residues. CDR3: CASSPRTRITGELFF. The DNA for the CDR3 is TGTGCCAGCAGCCCCCGGACTAGAATCACCGGGGAGCTGTTTTTT.

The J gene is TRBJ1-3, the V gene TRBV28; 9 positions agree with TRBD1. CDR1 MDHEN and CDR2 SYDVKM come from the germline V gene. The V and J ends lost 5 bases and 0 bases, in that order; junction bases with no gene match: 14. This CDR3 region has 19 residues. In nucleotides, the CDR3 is TGTGCCAGCAGTACGCTAGGGACAGGGAATCCATACTCTGGAAACACCATATATTTT. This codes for CASSTLGTGNPYSGNTIYF.

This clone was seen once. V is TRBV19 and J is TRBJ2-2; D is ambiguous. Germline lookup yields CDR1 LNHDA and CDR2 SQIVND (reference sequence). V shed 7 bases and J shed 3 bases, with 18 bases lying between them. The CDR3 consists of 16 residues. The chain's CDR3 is CASTLDRSADTGELFF. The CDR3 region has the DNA TGTGCCAGTACCTTGGACCGTTCCGCGGACACCGGGGAGCTGTTTTTT.

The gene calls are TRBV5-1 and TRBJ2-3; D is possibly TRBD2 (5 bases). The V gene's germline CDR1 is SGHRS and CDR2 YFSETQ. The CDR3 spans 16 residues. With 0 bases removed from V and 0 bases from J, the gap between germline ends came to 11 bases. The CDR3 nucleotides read TGCGCCAGCAGCTTGGGCGGGTCCTCTAGCACAGATACGCAGTATTTT. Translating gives CASSLGGSSSTDTQYF.

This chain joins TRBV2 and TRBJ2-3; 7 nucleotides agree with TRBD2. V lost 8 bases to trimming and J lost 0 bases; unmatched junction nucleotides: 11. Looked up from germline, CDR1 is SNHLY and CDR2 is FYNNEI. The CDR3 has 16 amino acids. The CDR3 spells CASPRKGRGSTDTQYF. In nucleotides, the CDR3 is TGTGCCAGCCCTCGAAAGGGGCGGGGGAGCACAGATACGCAGTATTTT.

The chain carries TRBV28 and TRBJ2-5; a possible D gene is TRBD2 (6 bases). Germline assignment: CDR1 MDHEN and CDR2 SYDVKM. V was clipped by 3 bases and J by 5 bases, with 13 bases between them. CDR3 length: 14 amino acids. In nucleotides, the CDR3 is TGTGCCAGCAGTTTGGAGGGGCCTGGGGAGACCCAGTACTTC. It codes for CASSLEGPGETQYF.

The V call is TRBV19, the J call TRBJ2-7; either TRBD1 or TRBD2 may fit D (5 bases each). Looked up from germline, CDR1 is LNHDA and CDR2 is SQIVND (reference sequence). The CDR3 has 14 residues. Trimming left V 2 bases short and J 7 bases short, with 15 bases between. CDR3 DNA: TGTGCCAGTAGTATATTGGGGACCCCTACGGAGCAGTACTTC. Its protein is CASSILGTPTEQYF.

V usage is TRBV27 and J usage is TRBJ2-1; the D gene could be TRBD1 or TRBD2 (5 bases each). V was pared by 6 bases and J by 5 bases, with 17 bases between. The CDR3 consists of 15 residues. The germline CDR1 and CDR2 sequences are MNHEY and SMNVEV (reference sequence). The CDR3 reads CASSVGALMNNEQFF. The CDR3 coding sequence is TGTGCCAGCAGCGTCGGGGCCCTCATGAACAATGAGCAGTTCTTC.

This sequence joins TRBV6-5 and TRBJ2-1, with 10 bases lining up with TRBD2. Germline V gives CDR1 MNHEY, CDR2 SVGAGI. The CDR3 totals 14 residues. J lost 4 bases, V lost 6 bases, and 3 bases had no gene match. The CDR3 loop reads CASSRAGGYNEQFF. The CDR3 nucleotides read TGTGCCAGCAGCAGAGCGGGAGGGTACAATGAGCAGTTCTTC.

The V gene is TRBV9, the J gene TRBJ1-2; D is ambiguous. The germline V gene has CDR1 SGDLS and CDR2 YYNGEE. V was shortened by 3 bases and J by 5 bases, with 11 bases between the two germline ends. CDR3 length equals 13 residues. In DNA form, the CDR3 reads TGTGCCAGCAGCGCCGACGGAGGGTATGGCTACACCTTC. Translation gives CASSADGGYGYTF. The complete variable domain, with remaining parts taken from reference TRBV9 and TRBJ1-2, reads DSGVTQTPKHLITATGQRVTLRCSPRSGDLSVYWYQQSLDQGLQFLIQYYNGEERAKGNILERFSAQQFPDLHSELNLSSLELGDSALYFCASSADGGYGYTFGSGTRLTVV.

Here the CDR3 reads CASSQSPGTGNEQFF. CDR3 bases: TGCGCCAGCAGCCAGAGTCCCGGGACAGGGAATGAGCAGTTCTTC. The chain has TRBV4-3 and TRBJ2-1, with 9 bases fitting TRBD1. The junction had 7 bases not matched to a gene; V was cut back by 3 bases and J by 7 bases. CDR3 length equals 15 residues. In germline, CDR1 is LGHNA, CDR2 YSLEER.